Shown below are 7 T cell receptor beta chains from a single sample sequenced in a study of shared clonotypes between healthy human individuals. Here immunoSEQ multiplex PCR was the method, and the copy in TCRdb shows in-frame clones only, minus some. This sample has millions of clones, with over 85% found just once. The sequenced sample was naive CD4+ T cells sorted from blood. Subset in this sample: CD45RA+ positively selected. The receptors here all came from a young man in good health.

Comments on this clone: The sample holds other DNA sequences that translate to the same CDR3. The chain has TRBV2 and TRBJ1-3; D perhaps matches TRBD1 (5 bases). V lost 6 bases to trimming and J lost 0 bases, with 12 bases between them. Germline V gene data show CDR1 as SNHLY and CDR2 as FYNNEI. CDR3 size: 15 residues. The CDR3 bases are TGTGCCAGCAGCCCGACAGAGAGCTCTGGAAACACCATATATTTT. Protein product: CASSPTESSGNTIYF.

A word on this clone: An end of the junction differs from the germline gene, which may be a read error. The chain has TRBV10-3 and TRBJ1-5; TRBD1 agrees at 8 bases. Germline V gene sequence: CDR1 ENHRY, CDR2 SYGVKD. This CDR3 is 14 amino acids long. The CDR3 DNA sequence: TGTGCCACAGAACCGGACAGGGCAAATCGGCCCCAGCATTTT. It specifies CATEPDRANRPQHF.

The chain carries TRBV29-1 and TRBJ2-7; no clear D. The CDR3 runs 11 residues. Germline V CDR1 and CDR2: SQVTM, ANQGSEA. V dropped 6 bases and J dropped 9 bases, with 15 bases sitting between them. The CDR3 DNA is TGCAGCGTCGCGCACACGTCCGGGCAGTACTTC. This encodes CSVAHTSGQYF.

The chain has TRBV10-3 and TRBJ2-1; 10 positions agree with TRBD2. Trimming at V came to 5 bases and at J to 7 bases, leaving 11 bases not matched to a gene. The germline CDR1 and CDR2 sequences are ENHRY and SYGVKD. This CDR3 has 16 residues. Here the CDR3 DNA reads TGTGCCATCAGTCTCGACTTAACTAGCGGGAATAATGAGCAGTTCTTC. Protein product: CAISLDLTSGNNEQFF.

To note about this clone: The identical CDR3 is also encoded by other nucleotide sequences in the sample. Here the CDR3 DNA reads TGCGCCAGCAGCTTGAGCGGGTATAGCAATCAGCCCCAGCATTTT. It translates to CASSLSGYSNQPQHF. The V gene is TRBV5-1, the J gene TRBJ1-5, with no clear D. V lost 1 base and J 0 bases, leaving 8 bases between the germline ends. There are 15 residues in the CDR3. Germline CDR1 is SGHRS and CDR2 is YFSETQ. The variable domain in full, completed from reference TRBV5-1 and TRBJ1-5, reads KAGVTQTPRYLIKTRGQQVTLSCSPISGHRSVSWYQQTPGQGLQFLFEYFSETQRNKGNFPGRFSGRQFSNSRSEMNVSTLELGDSALYLCASSLSGYSNQPQHFGDGTRLSIL.

The gene calls are TRBV6-5 and TRBJ1-1; D unclear. The CDR3 spans 14 residues. V was clipped by 2 bases and J by 4 bases, with 11 bases between them. Germline lookup yields CDR1 MNHEY and CDR2 SVGAGI. As DNA, the CDR3 is TGTGCCAGCAGTTACACCCCATTGAGCACTGAAGCTTTCTTT. Translation gives CASSYTPLSTEAFF.

This clone was observed a handful of times. The rearrangement joins TRBV7-2 to TRBJ1-1; D is perhaps TRBD1 (5 bases). V lost 4 bases and J lost 4, with 13 bases in between. Per germline, CDR1 SGHTA and CDR2 FQGNSA. This CDR3 comprises 14 residues. The CDR3 DNA follows: TGTGCCAGCAGCTATCTCTCAGGGAGCACTGAAGCTTTCTTT. Its protein is CASSYLSGSTEAFF.